A single T cell receptor beta chain is shown here with its context. Source study methods: Reference gene primer amplification yielded estimated nucleated cell counts. Sequenced by immunoSEQ multiplex PCR; TCRdb stores in-frame clones only, minus some. V and J calls plus clone size are reproduced from that table; the DNA served to infer D and trimming. The table records about 17,000 clones, almost 85% of them present only once. CDR1 and CDR2 from the germline V gene are MNHNS and SASEGT. V dropped 3 bases and J dropped 0 bases, with 11 bases sitting between them. CDR3 length: 15 amino acids. These data are taken from a study of blood T cell repertoires in COVID-19. Across the whole study: The United States, Italy and Spain were the sources of the acute and convalescent COVID-19 samples. Sample material is recorded as cDNA or gDNA derived from T cells, B-cell-depleted T cells, or PBMCs.

The sequence derives from a woman aged 70-85 years with active COVID-19. The chain is built from TRBV6-1 and TRBJ1-1; D perhaps matches TRBD1 (5 bases). The sample taken for sequencing was peripheral blood. This CDR3 is CASSDRGAMNTEAFF. In nucleotides, the CDR3 is TGTGCCAGCAGTGATAGGGGCGCGATGAACACTGAAGCTTTCTTT.